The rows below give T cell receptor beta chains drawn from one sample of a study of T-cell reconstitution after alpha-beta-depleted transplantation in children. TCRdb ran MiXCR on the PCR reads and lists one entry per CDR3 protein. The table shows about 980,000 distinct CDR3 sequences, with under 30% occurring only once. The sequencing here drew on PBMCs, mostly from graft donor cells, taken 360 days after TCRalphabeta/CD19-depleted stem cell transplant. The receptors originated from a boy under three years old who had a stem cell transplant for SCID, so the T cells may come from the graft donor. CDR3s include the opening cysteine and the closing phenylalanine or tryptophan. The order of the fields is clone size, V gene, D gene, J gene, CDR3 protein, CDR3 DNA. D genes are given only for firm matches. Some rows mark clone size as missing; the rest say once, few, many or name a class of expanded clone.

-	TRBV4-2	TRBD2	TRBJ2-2	CASSQGHGGVTGELFF	TGTGCCAGCAGCCAAGGTCATGGGGGGGTCACCGGGGAGCTGTTTTTT
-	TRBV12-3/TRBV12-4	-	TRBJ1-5	CASSFRQGSQPQHF	TGTGCCAGCAGTTTTCGTCAGGGAAGTCAGCCCCAGCATTTT
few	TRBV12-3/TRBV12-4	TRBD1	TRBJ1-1	CASSSIRDRGRLHTEAFF	TGTGCCAGCAGTTCTATCCGGGACAGGGGGCGCCTCCACACTGAAGCTTTCTTT
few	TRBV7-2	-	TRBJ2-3	CASSLNSLFLGTDTQYF	TGTGCCAGCAGCTTAAACTCGCTGTTTCTCGGCACAGATACGCAGTATTTT
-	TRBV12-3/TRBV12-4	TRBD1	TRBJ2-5	CASRATGSETQYF	TGTGCCAGCAGAGCGACAGGGTCAGAGACCCAGTACTTC
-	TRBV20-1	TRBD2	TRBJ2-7	CSATRLAGPAWEQYF	TGCAGTGCTACCCGACTAGCGGGGCCAGCTTGGGAGCAGTACTTC
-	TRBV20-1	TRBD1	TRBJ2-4	CSALHGTALAKNIQYF	TGCAGTGCGCTGCATGGGACAGCTCTAGCCAAAAACATTCAGTACTTC
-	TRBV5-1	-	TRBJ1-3	CASSLERPSSGNTIYF	TGCGCCAGCAGCTTGGAGCGTCCGTCCTCTGGAAACACCATATATTTT
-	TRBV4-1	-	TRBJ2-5	CASSPEGVGAWKTQYF	TGCGCCAGCAGCCCGGAAGGGGTGGGGGCCTGGAAGACCCAGTACTTC
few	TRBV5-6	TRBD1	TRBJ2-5	CASSGGQGRIWETQYF	TGTGCCAGCAGCGGCGGACAGGGGAGGATCTGGGAGACCCAGTACTTC
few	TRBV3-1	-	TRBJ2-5	CASSQGGAQETQYF	TGTGCCAGCAGCCAAGGCGGGGCCCAAGAGACCCAGTACTTC
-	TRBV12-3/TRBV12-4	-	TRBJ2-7	CASSPWGEQYF	TGTGCCAGCAGCCCCTGGGGGGAGCAGTACTTC
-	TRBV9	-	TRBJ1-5	CASTQGADQPQHF	TGTGCCAGCACCCAGGGTGCGGATCAGCCCCAGCATTTT
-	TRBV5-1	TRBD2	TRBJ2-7	CASSGSAGGSLEQYF	TGCGCCAGCAGCGGATCAGCGGGGGGATCGCTCGAGCAGTACTTC
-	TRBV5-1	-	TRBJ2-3	CASSPPRGTRTDTQYF	TGCGCCAGCAGTCCACCCCGGGGGACACGCACAGATACGCAGTATTTT
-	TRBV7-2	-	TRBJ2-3	CASNLGGRASTDTQYF	TGTGCCAGCAACTTAGGGGGGAGGGCTAGCACAGATACGCAGTATTTT
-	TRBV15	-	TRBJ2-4	CATRWGRTPNIQYF	TGTGCCACCAGGTGGGGACGTACTCCCAACATTCAGTACTTC
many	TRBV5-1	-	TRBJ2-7	CASSLGQNYEQYF	TGCGCCAGCAGCTTGGGACAGAACTACGAGCAGTACTTC
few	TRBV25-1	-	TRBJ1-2	CASWAAPNYGYTF	TGTGCCAGCTGGGCAGCCCCGAACTATGGCTACACCTTC
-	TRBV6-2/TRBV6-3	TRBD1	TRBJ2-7	CASSFRTGGYYEQYF	TGTGCCAGCAGTTTCCGGACAGGGGGCTACTACGAGCAGTACTTC
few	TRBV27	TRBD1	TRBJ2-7	CASSFEGTGSHEQYF	TGTGCCAGCAGTTTCGAAGGGACAGGGTCCCACGAGCAGTACTTC
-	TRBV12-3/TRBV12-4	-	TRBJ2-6	CASSSLPRTMGPGANVLTF	TGTGCCAGCAGTTCCTTGCCGAGGACTATGGGGCCTGGGGCCAACGTCCTGACTTTC
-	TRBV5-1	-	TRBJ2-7	CASSLATAVVYEQYF	TGCGCCAGCAGCTTGGCTACGGCCGTTGTCTACGAGCAGTACTTC
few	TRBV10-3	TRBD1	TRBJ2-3	CAISDQGARTDTQYF	TGTGCCATCAGTGATCAGGGGGCGCGGACAGATACGCAGTATTTT
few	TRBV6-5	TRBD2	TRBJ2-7	CASRVTSGAAYEQYF	TGTGCCAGCAGAGTTACTAGCGGGGCAGCCTACGAGCAGTACTTC
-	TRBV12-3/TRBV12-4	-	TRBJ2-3	CASSLMGLHTLYF	TGTGCCAGCAGTTTGATGGGGCTCCATACGCTGTATTTT
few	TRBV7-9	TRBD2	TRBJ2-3	CASSPTSGMADTQYF	TGTGCCAGCAGCCCTACTAGCGGGATGGCAGATACGCAGTATTTT
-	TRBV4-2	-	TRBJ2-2	CASSQDDFRGRDNTGELFF	TGTGCCAGCAGCCAGGATGATTTTCGGGGCCGAGATAACACCGGGGAGCTGTTTTTT
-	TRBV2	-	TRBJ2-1	CACEPGTTVNEQFF	TGTGCCTGCGAACCCGGGACCACGGTGAATGAGCAGTTCTTC
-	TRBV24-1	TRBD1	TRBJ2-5	CATSDGTGARGETQYF	TGTGCCACCAGTGATGGGACAGGGGCGAGGGGAGAGACCCAGTACTTC
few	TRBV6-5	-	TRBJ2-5	CASSYSALRETQYF	TGTGCCAGCAGTTACTCGGCCCTGAGGGAGACCCAGTACTTC
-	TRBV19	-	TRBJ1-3	CASSWAGRFSGNTIYF	TGTGCCAGTAGTTGGGCGGGAAGATTCTCTGGAAACACCATATATTTT
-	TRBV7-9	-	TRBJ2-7	CASSLVLNYGQYF	TGTGCCAGCAGCTTAGTATTAAACTATGGGCAGTACTTC
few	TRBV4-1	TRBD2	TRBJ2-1	CASSQGLVYNEQFF	TGCGCCAGCAGCCAGGGACTAGTATACAATGAGCAGTTCTTC
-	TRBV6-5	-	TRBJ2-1	CASSYVGGGDNEQFF	TGTGCCAGCAGTTACGTGGGCGGGGGCGACAATGAGCAGTTCTTC
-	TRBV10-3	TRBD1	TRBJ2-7	CASLGQGMDEQYF	TGTGCCAGTCTCGGACAGGGGATGGACGAGCAGTACTTC
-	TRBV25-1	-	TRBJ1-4	CASTQGRSATNEKLFF	TGTGCCAGCACCCAGGGGCGCAGTGCAACTAATGAAAAACTGTTTTTT
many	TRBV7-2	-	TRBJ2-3	CASSLFTDTQYF	TGTGCCAGCAGCTTATTTACAGATACGCAGTATTTT
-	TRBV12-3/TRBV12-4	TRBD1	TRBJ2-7	CASSSPTPTGAAEQYF	TGTGCCAGCAGCTCGCCGACCCCAACAGGGGCGGCCGAGCAGTACTTC
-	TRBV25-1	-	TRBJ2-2	CASSGSRGVGSLTGELFF	TGTGCCAGCAGTGGATCAAGGGGGGTGGGCAGTCTCACCGGGGAGCTGTTTTTT
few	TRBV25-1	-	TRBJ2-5	CASSVFAGNRETQYF	TGTGCCAGCAGTGTGTTTGCCGGTAATCGGGAGACCCAGTACTTC
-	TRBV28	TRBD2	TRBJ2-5	CASSLGGIETQYF	TGTGCCAGCAGTTTGGGAGGGATAGAGACCCAGTACTTC
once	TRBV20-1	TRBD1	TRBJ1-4	CSVGGPNEKLFF	TGCAGTGTAGGGGGCCCCAATGAAAAACTGTTTTTT
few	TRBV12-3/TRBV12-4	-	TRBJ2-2	CASSFEGAGELFF	TGTGCCAGCAGTTTTGAGGGAGCCGGGGAGCTGTTTTTT
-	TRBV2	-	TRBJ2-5	CASSASGARQETQYF	TGTGCCAGCAGTGCCAGTGGGGCCCGTCAAGAGACCCAGTACTTC
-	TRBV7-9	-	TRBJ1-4	CASSLGEATNEKLFF	TGTGCCAGCAGCTTAGGGGAAGCAACTAATGAAAAACTGTTTTTT
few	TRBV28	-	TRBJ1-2	CASSLQPYYGYTF	TGTGCCAGCAGTTTACAGCCTTACTATGGCTACACCTTC
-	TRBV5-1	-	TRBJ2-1	CASSVGGSPTNEQFF	TGCGCCAGCAGCGTTGGGGGATCCCCCACCAATGAGCAGTTCTTC